This T cell receptor beta chain was observed in a study of T cells in Graves' hyperthyroidism and ophthalmopathy (dated 2019 in TCRdb). About the study as a whole: Peripheral blood samples were taken at initial diagnosis, before any treatment was given. To identify TCR V-J signatures that set the groups apart, the researchers used a discovery cohort of about a hundred patients, made up of around 42 with Graves' ophthalmopathy and 57 with stable Graves' hyperthyroidism. An independent validation cohort of 18 to 20 hyperthyroidism patients and some 15 patients who later progressed to ophthalmopathy tested prospective prediction of ophthalmopathy. The approximately 98 discovery patients were randomly divided into training and test sets at a 7:3 ratio. Thyroid tissue and blood T-cell repertoires from several Graves' hyperthyroidism patients were also compared in the study. Following sampling, methimazole starting at 30 mg daily was given to hyperthyroidism patients, and high-dose intravenous methylprednisolone was given to ophthalmopathy patients. TCR Vbeta CDR3 sequencing of 120 to 150 peripheral blood samples (roughly 43 ophthalmopathy, about 80 hyperthyroidism and roughly 17 progressor patients) is reported in the paper. Results the study describes overall, beyond this receptor: Most expanded thyroid clonotypes (frequency above 0.001) were also detected in blood, a finding suggesting that blood repertoires may reflect thyroid immune responses. In validation, progression to ophthalmopathy was predicted by the model with around 71% sensitivity and 72% to 85% specificity, a median of 6.5 months before onset. In cross-validation, a model built on a 13 V-J signature told ophthalmopathy apart from stable hyperthyroidism with approximately 90% sensitivity and about 81% specificity, and in testing the same model reached 80%/75%. No statistical method was used to set the sample size in advance, and investigators knew the group allocation.

This clonotype has a handful of counts. This receptor's antigen is unknown. At one boundary the junction diverges from the germline segment, which might be a read error. Moderately to severely active disease, a Clinical Activity Score of at least 3, a NOSPECS grade of at least 4, and a duration under 3 months were present in ophthalmopathy patients. Exclusion was applied to patients with uncontrolled infections, other autoimmune diseases, pregnancy or lactation. Diagnoses relied on clinical symptoms, serum thyroxine and TRAb, thyroid ultrasound and orbital computed tomography. Ficoll-Paque density gradient centrifugation was used to isolate PBMCs from around 10 ml of fresh peripheral blood. Total RNA was extracted using Trizol reagent, and RNA quality was assessed on an Agilent 2100 Bioanalyzer. The TCR beta CDR3 regions were amplified from RNA transcripts. The TCR CDR3 was subjected to a first round of RT-PCR using the HTBI primer set and the Qiagen OneStep RT-PCR kit. Libraries were constructed in a second round of multiplex PCR, after which size selection and purification were performed. Paired-end sequencing of the libraries was performed with 100 bp reads on an Illumina HiSeq2000. The study's processing was this. SOAPnuke was used to process the raw data, throwing out any read that contained adapters or uncalled bases, had a mean Phred below 15, or lacked an exact constant-primer or identifier match. High-quality paired reads were merged with COPE v1.2.5, and unique nucleotide sequences were defined as clonotypes. Clonotypes were aligned to IMGT TRBV, TRBD and TRBJ reference segments using MiTCR v1.1. The analysis was restricted to V-J combinations with a frequency above 0.0001, which together covered about 99% of the repertoires. A TCS score was defined as the ratio of F50 (clonal expansion) to E x V (chaos), with BLOSUM62-based TCRdist applied between CDR3 peptides within each V-J. Welch's t-statistics and random forest reduced several hundred V-J features to 13, which were used in a naive Bayes classifier (R e1071). The raw public reads went through TCRdb reprocessing: fastp at Q25, MiXCR clone calling, in-frame beta chains kept. When rows share a CDR3 protein, they turn into one entry using the most common DNA and genes. TCRdb, not the original authors, processed these V and J calls. The sample data list around 350,000 distinct CDR3 sequences, and approximately 15% of these were observed just once. The ten largest clonotypes hold 20% of the sample.

From its cysteine to its phenylalanine, the CDR3 spans 12 amino acids. The read is trimmed to its CDR3 DNA, 36 bases read in frame from base 1. The germline V gene encodes CDR1 SEHNR and CDR2 FQNEAQ (reference sequence). The origin of this receptor is a woman in her thirties with Graves' ophthalmopathy. The sequence joins TRBV7-9 to TRBJ1-2; the junction holds 7 bases that match TRBD1. Sample: blood. The nucleotides are TGTGTCAGCAGTTTAGACAGGGCTGGCTACACCTTC. Its product reads: CVSSLDRAGYTF.